The 22 T cell receptor beta chains below were found in one sample sequenced in a study of shared clonotypes between healthy human individuals. Naive-designated CD8 cells lacked CD45RO, were positively enriched for CCR7, and omitted terminally differentiated effector memory CD45RA+ cells. The assay was immunoSEQ multiplex PCR, and TCRdb's table has in-frame clones only and misses some. The sample records hundreds of thousands of clones, approximately 96% being singletons. The sample consisted of naive CD8+ T cells sorted from blood. The receptors derive from a woman aged 30 to 39 in good health.

In its sample, this clone was seen once. This chain connects TRBV10-1 to TRBJ2-7; 13 nucleotides line up with TRBD2. The CDR3 runs 15 residues. Trimming removed 6 bases from V and 2 bases from J; junction bases left unmatched: 4. Germline V gives CDR1 WNHNN, CDR2 SYGVQD (reference sequence). The CDR3 nucleotides read TGCGCCAGCAGCTCCGGGACTAGCGGGACCTACGAGCAGTACTTC. This codes for CASSSGTSGTYEQYF.

This clone was counted a few times. CDR3 sequence: CASSYDRNQPQHF. CDR3 nucleotides: TGTGCCAGCAGTTACGACAGGAATCAGCCCCAGCATTTT. The chain recombines TRBV6-5 with TRBJ1-5, with a possible D match to TRBD1 (6 bases). Germline V CDR1 and CDR2: MNHEY, SVGAGI. The CDR3 runs 13 residues. Trimming pared 2 bases from V and 4 bases from J, leaving 6 bases between.

The chain joins TRBV9 to TRBJ2-3, with 7 bases that match TRBD2. This CDR3 region has 15 residues. Trimming took 6 bases from V and 3 from J; bases not matched to a gene: 10. CDR1 SGDLS and CDR2 YYNGEE come from the germline V gene. The CDR3 region is CASKARELDTDTQYF. The CDR3 DNA follows: TGTGCCAGCAAGGCGCGGGAGTTAGATACAGATACGCAGTATTTT.

This rearrangement joins TRBV10-2 to TRBJ1-1, with D perhaps TRBD1 (5 bases). Germline V gene data show CDR1 as WSHSY and CDR2 as SAAADI. This CDR3 comprises 14 residues. Trimming left V 2 bases short and J 7 bases short, with 14 bases between. The CDR3 is CASSEAGLVIEAFF. The CDR3 DNA reads TGCGCCAGCAGTGAGGCAGGGTTGGTTATTGAAGCTTTCTTT.

This clone was detected a few times. This chain uses TRBV20-1 with TRBJ1-2; D call uncertain. CDR3 size: 11 residues. Germline V gives CDR1 DFQATT, CDR2 SNEGSKA (reference sequence). The CDR3 loop reads CSLVEVDGYTF. The CDR3 region has the DNA TGCAGCTTAGTAGAGGTGGATGGCTACACCTTC.

For this clone: Just one base apart from a much larger clone, this may be a read error. The chain links TRBV4-1 to TRBJ2-7; TRBD2 matches 10 bases. The CDR3 is 16 residues long. From germline, CDR1 is MGHRA and CDR2 YSYEKL. The CDR3 loop is CAGSQGLAVSSYEQYF. The CDR3, as DNA: TGCGCCGGCAGCCAAGGACTAGCGGTTTCATCCTACGAGCAGTACTTC.

The chain combines TRBV30 with TRBJ2-7; no clear D gene. Germline V lookup: CDR1 GTSNPN, CDR2 SVGIG (reference sequence). Between the trimmed V and J ends, which lost 3 bases and 0 bases, there was a span of 6 bases. This CDR3 is 12 amino acids long. The CDR3 loop reads CAWSRSSYEQYF. CDR3 DNA sequence: TGTGCCTGGAGCAGGAGCTCCTACGAGCAGTACTTC.

The chain joins TRBV2 to TRBJ2-1; D unclear. This CDR3 region has 12 residues. The V end lost 1 base, the J end lost 7 bases, and 5 bases lay between the germline ends. Germline V gene lookup returns CDR1 SNHLY and CDR2 FYNNEI. CDR3 sequence (DNA): TGTGCCAGCAGTGAAGACGCGAATGAGCAGTTCTTC. Translating it yields CASSEDANEQFF.

Regarding this clone: At one end, the junction sequence differs from germline, possibly due to a read error. The chain links TRBV27 to TRBJ1-4; D unresolved. The CDR3 has 16 residues. The germline CDR1 and CDR2 sequences are MNHEY and SMNVEV (reference sequence). CDR3 DNA sequence: TGTGCCAGCAGATTATCGGACGGAAACACGAAGGAAAAACTGTTTTTT. Translation gives CASRLSDGNTKEKLFF.

Points on this clone: The conserved phenylalanine or tryptophan is not found at the CDR3 terminus, so this likely reflects a read error. This chain joins TRBV5-6 and TRBJ1-1; D is uncertain. The CDR3 length is 12 residues. In germline, CDR1 is SGHDT, CDR2 YYEEEE. With 6 bases removed from V and 2 bases from J, the gap between germline ends came to 8 bases. The CDR3: CASTGRNTEAFL. CDR3 nucleotides: TGTGCCAGCACCGGCAGAAACACTGAAGCTTTCCTT.

The rearrangement links TRBV28 to TRBJ2-7; 8 bases are shared with TRBD2. Germline trimming cut 6 bases from V and 6 bases from J; bases unmatched to any gene: 7. CDR3 length equals 13 residues. Germline CDR1 reads MDHEN; CDR2 reads SYDVKM. CDR3: CASRSGSFTEQYF. DNA for the CDR3: TGTGCCAGCAGGAGCGGGAGTTTCACCGAGCAGTACTTC.

The genes are TRBV7-9 and TRBJ2-3; 12 nucleotides align to TRBD2. The length of the CDR3 is 17 residues. The V segment lost 2 bases and the J segment 2 bases; nucleotides outside the gene matches: 5. Germline-derived CDR1 and CDR2 are SEHNR and FQNEAQ (reference sequence). The CDR3: CASSLRLAGAYTDTQYF. The CDR3 nucleotides are TGTGCCAGCAGCTTACGACTAGCGGGAGCATACACAGATACGCAGTATTTT.

V is TRBV5-1 and J is TRBJ2-1; TRBD2 matches at 13 bases. CDR1 SGHRS and CDR2 YFSETQ come from the germline V gene. The CDR3 is 17 amino acids. Trimming cost V 4 bases and J 1 base; bases outside gene matches: 5. The CDR3 DNA sequence: TGCGCCAGCAGCCGGGAGGGACTAGCGGGATCCTACAATGAGCAGTTCTTC. It codes for CASSREGLAGSYNEQFF.

The chain uses TRBV5-1 and TRBJ1-4, with D possibly matching TRBD1 (6 bases). From germline, CDR1 is SGHRS and CDR2 YFSETQ. The CDR3 is made up of 18 amino acids. V was cut by 1 base and J by 8 bases, with 24 bases left in between. The CDR3 reads CASSLSLGGRGLREKLFF. The CDR3 nucleotides read TGCGCCAGCAGCTTGTCTCTTGGTGGCCGGGGGCTAAGAGAAAAACTGTTTTTT.

The chain couples TRBV4-1 to TRBJ2-7; a weak D match, TRBD1 (5 bases). The CDR3 contains 15 residues. V was cut by 3 bases and J by 3 bases, with 15 bases left in between. Germline CDR1 MGHRA, CDR2 YSYEKL. Here the CDR3 reads CASSQNPAGRYEQYF. The CDR3 nucleotides read TGCGCCAGCAGCCAGAACCCGGCAGGGCGCTACGAGCAGTACTTC.

This clone was picked up one time. The gene calls are TRBV2 and TRBJ2-7; TRBD1 is a possible D gene (6 bases). The CDR3 consists of 14 residues. CDR1 SNHLY and CDR2 FYNNEI come from the germline V gene. V gave up 5 bases and J gave up 2 bases, with 13 bases separating them. The CDR3 DNA is TGTGCCAGCAGTAAGGACAGCGAAACCTACGAGCAGTACTTC. This codes for CASSKDSETYEQYF.

The table lists this clone with a count of one. The sample carries other DNA sequences with the same CDR3. The gene calls are TRBV27 and TRBJ1-1; 8 bases are a match to TRBD1. Germline CDR1 MNHEY, CDR2 SMNVEV (reference sequence). Germline trimming cut 2 bases from V and 6 bases from J; bases unmatched to any gene: 2. The CDR3 has 13 amino acids. Here the CDR3 DNA reads TGTGCCAGCAGTTTAGGACAGGGCCCTGAAGCTTTCTTT. It yields the protein CASSLGQGPEAFF.

The chain couples TRBV19 to TRBJ2-7; D is tentatively TRBD1 or TRBD2 (5 bases each). Germline V gene sequence: CDR1 LNHDA, CDR2 SQIVND (reference sequence). V shed 6 bases and J shed 4 bases, with 10 bases lying between them. This CDR3 has 12 residues. Here the CDR3 DNA reads TGTGCCAGTAGCCTTGGGGGATACGAGCAGTACTTC. Protein sequence: CASSLGGYEQYF.

The chain combines TRBV27 with TRBJ2-7, with D tentatively TRBD1 (5 bases). Between the trimmed V and J ends, which lost 5 bases and 7 bases, there was a span of 9 bases. This CDR3 spans 11 amino acids. Germline CDR1 MNHEY, CDR2 SMNVEV (reference sequence). Here the CDR3 DNA reads TGTGCCAGCAGTGCAGGGTCGGAGCAGTACTTC. Residues: CASSAGSEQYF.

The rearrangement joins TRBV28 to TRBJ2-2; a possible D gene is TRBD2 (5 bases). Trimming took off 1 base at V and 0 bases at J, with 9 bases between the two ends. The CDR3 spans 16 residues. Germline V gene data show CDR1 as MDHEN and CDR2 as SYDVKM. The CDR3 coding sequence is TGTGCCAGCAGTTTATTTGAGGGAACGAACACCGGGGAGCTGTTTTTT. The encoded protein is CASSLFEGTNTGELFF.

The V gene is TRBV15, the J gene TRBJ2-1; 7 bases match TRBD2. The V and J ends lost 3 bases and 0 bases, in that order; junction bases with no gene match: 5. Looked up from germline, CDR1 is LNHNV and CDR2 is YYDKDF (reference sequence). The CDR3 has 16 residues. CDR3 sequence (DNA): TGTGCCACCAGCAGCTGGACTAGGAGCTCCTACAATGAGCAGTTCTTC. Translating it yields CATSSWTRSSYNEQFF.

The chain uses TRBV27 and TRBJ2-1; 12 positions agree with TRBD2. The CDR3 has 21 residues. V gave up 5 bases and J gave up 3 bases; unmatched junction bases: 20. Looked up from germline, CDR1 is MNHEY and CDR2 is SMNVEV (reference sequence). In nucleotides, the CDR3 is TGTGCCAGCAGTCCCCTTTATCCGACTAGCGGGAGCTCCACTGACTACAATGAGCAGTTCTTC. Its translation is CASSPLYPTSGSSTDYNEQFF.